This record looks at one T cell receptor beta chain sequence and its context. The entry originates in a study of cytomegalovirus exposure and HLA in healthy donors. The germline CDR1 and CDR2 sequences are MDHEN and SYDVKM. This CDR3 contains 13 residues. V was clipped by 5 bases and J by 5 bases, with 12 bases between them. Primers: 60 Vbeta forward and 13 Jbeta reverse. This table comes from immunoSEQ multiplex PCR, and its TCRdb copy is limited to in-frame clones, with some not included. The sample contains about 90,000 clones, roughly 83% of which appear only once. The gene calls are TRBV28 and TRBJ1-1; the D gene is possibly TRBD1 (6 bases). The sequenced sample was PBMCs. The sequence came from a man younger than 35 in good health and CMV-seronegative. The CDR3, as DNA: TGTGCCAGCAGTACAGGGAACCCAACTGAAGCTTTCTTT. Translated, it gives CASSTGNPTEAFF.